One and the same sample provided the 26 T cell receptor beta chains below, sequenced in a study of blood T cell repertoires in COVID-19. Profiling relied on immunoSEQ multiplex PCR, and the TCRdb table lists in-frame clones only, not all of them. The sample comprises about 270,000 clones, roughly 90% of which are singletons, and 4% rests with the top ten. The sequenced sample was peripheral blood. Receptors were obtained from a man aged 60-69 years who had recovered from COVID-19.

The count of this clone is one. The chain carries TRBV7-9 and TRBJ1-4, with D possibly TRBD1 on 5 matching bases. CDR3 length equals 13 residues. V lost 4 bases to trimming and J lost 5 bases, with 8 bases between them. Germline V gives CDR1 SEHNR, CDR2 FQNEAQ (reference sequence). CDR3 bases: TGTGCCAGCAGCTACAGGACAAATGAAAAACTGTTTTTT. This gives the protein CASSYRTNEKLFF.

J is TRBJ2-6 and V is TRBV9; 9 bases are shared with TRBD1. The CDR3 length is 17 residues. Germline CDR1 reads SGDLS; CDR2 reads YYNGEE. Germline trimming cut 0 bases from V and 0 bases from J; bases unmatched to any gene: 1. CDR3 sequence: CASSVGTGDSGANVLTF. The CDR3 region has the DNA TGTGCCAGCAGCGTAGGGACAGGGGACTCTGGGGCCAACGTCCTGACTTTC.

V usage is TRBV5-3 and J usage is TRBJ2-7; weak D call: TRBD2 (5 bases). TRBV5-3 is flagged as an ORF with uncertain function. The V gene lost 3 bases and the J gene lost 5 bases, with 9 bases spanning the gap. This CDR3 spans 12 amino acids. The CDR3 sequence is CARSSTRDEQYF. The CDR3 DNA is TGTGCCAGAAGCTCTACTAGAGACGAGCAGTACTTC.

The chain recombines TRBV20-1 with TRBJ2-7; D possibly corresponds to TRBD1 (7 bases). This CDR3 has 13 residues. V was clipped by 3 bases and J by 3 bases, with 12 bases between them. From germline, CDR1 is DFQATT and CDR2 SNEGSKA (reference sequence). CDR3 in DNA: TGCAGTGCTAGTGCGGGACAGAACTACGAGCAGTACTTC. Translating it yields CSASAGQNYEQYF.

The genes are TRBV27 and TRBJ2-3; D is ambiguous. CDR3 size: 13 residues. V gave up 5 bases and J gave up 2 bases, with 8 bases separating them. In germline, CDR1 is MNHEY, CDR2 SMNVEV (reference sequence). The DNA for the CDR3 is TGTGCCAGCAGTGCCAGTAACACAGATACGCAGTATTTT. Encoded protein: CASSASNTDTQYF.

The J gene is TRBJ2-5, the V gene TRBV3-1 (or the pseudogene TRBV3-2); D call uncertain. The CDR3 has 14 residues. Germline loops: CDR1 LGHDT, CDR2 YNNKEL (reference sequence). Trimming shortened V by 3 bases and J by 5 bases, and 13 bases separated the two germline ends. The CDR3 is CASSHPSVEETQYF. CDR3 coding DNA: TGTGCCAGCAGCCACCCGTCCGTGGAGGAGACCCAGTACTTC.

Details on this clone: Other DNA sequences in this sample translate to the same CDR3. This rearrangement joins TRBV4-2 to TRBJ1-1; D remains ambiguous. Germline V gene data show CDR1 as LGHNA and CDR2 as YNFKEQ. V lost 1 base to trimming and J lost 5 bases, with 11 bases between them. This CDR3 has 14 amino acids. CDR3 DNA sequence: TGTGCCAGCAGCCAAGGAGATCGGGATACTGAAGCTTTCTTT. Translating it yields CASSQGDRDTEAFF.

This chain joins TRBV5-8 and TRBJ2-2; D not certain. This CDR3 has 15 residues. In germline, CDR1 is SGHTS, CDR2 YDEGEE. Trimming removed 1 base from V and 5 bases from J, with 12 bases in between. The CDR3 region is CASSLIRKPTGELFF. The CDR3, as DNA: TGTGCCAGCAGCTTGATTAGAAAACCGACCGGGGAGCTGTTTTTT.

V gene TRBV11-2 combines with J gene TRBJ2-1, with 11 bases matching TRBD2. The CDR3 sequence is 17 residues long. V dropped 5 bases and J dropped 4; count of bases not matched to a gene: 10. Germline CDR1 and CDR2: SGHAT and FQNNGV. The CDR3 sequence is CASSPSSGGTSYNEQFF. DNA for the CDR3: TGTGCCAGCAGCCCGTCTAGCGGGGGGACTTCATACAATGAGCAGTTCTTC.

This clone has only one observation. The V gene is TRBV27, the J gene TRBJ2-3, with D possibly TRBD2 on 5 matching bases. V shed 4 bases and J shed 7 bases, with 9 bases lying between them. This CDR3 comprises 12 residues. Germline values: CDR1 MNHEY, CDR2 SMNVEV (reference sequence). The CDR3 DNA reads as TGTGCCAGCAGTTCGGACTTTTATACGCAGTATTTT. It specifies CASSSDFYTQYF.

The chain is built from TRBV27 and TRBJ2-1; D is uncertain. V lost 3 bases to trimming and J lost 0 bases, with 9 bases between them. CDR1 is MNHEY and CDR2 is SMNVEV in the germline V gene (reference sequence). This CDR3 is built from 15 residues. CDR3 loop: CASSFLPSSYNEQFF. CDR3 nucleotide sequence: TGTGCCAGCAGTTTTCTTCCGAGCTCCTACAATGAGCAGTTCTTC.

This sequence joins TRBV5-4 and TRBJ2-7; perhaps TRBD1 as D (6 bases). The germline V gene encodes CDR1 SGHNT and CDR2 YYREEE (reference sequence). This CDR3 contains 14 residues. Trimming pared 3 bases from V and 3 bases from J, leaving 13 bases between. DNA for the CDR3: TGTGCCAGCAGCTCGGCGGACAGTTACTACGAGCAGTACTTC. The encoded protein is CASSSADSYYEQYF.

This sequence joins TRBV5-6 and TRBJ1-5; 7 nucleotides line up with TRBD1. The CDR3 has 16 residues. Trimming took 4 bases from V and 3 from J; bases not matched to a gene: 10. Germline assignment: CDR1 SGHDT and CDR2 YYEEEE. The CDR3 region is CASSRLGQESNQPQHF. In DNA form, the CDR3 reads TGTGCCAGCAGCCGCTTAGGACAGGAGTCCAATCAGCCCCAGCATTTT.

The chain has TRBV6-2 or TRBV6-3 and TRBJ2-7, with a weak D call TRBD1 (6 bases). CDR1 is MNHEY, CDR2 SVGEGT, per germline. V was pared by 2 bases and J by 5 bases, with 10 bases between. CDR3 length: 13 amino acids. This CDR3 reads CASSYGQTHEQYF. DNA for the CDR3: TGTGCCAGCAGTTACGGACAGACCCACGAGCAGTACTTC.

The chain recombines TRBV6-2 or TRBV6-3 with TRBJ2-2; TRBD2 matches at 8 bases. The CDR3 loop spans 15 amino acids. The trim removed 2 bases at V and 3 bases at J, leaving 2 bases unmatched. The germline V gene encodes CDR1 MNHEY and CDR2 SVGEGT. In DNA, the CDR3 is TGTGCCAGCAGTTACCGGCGGGGGGACACCGGGGAGCTGTTTTTT. Amino acid sequence: CASSYRRGDTGELFF.

This clone turned up a few times. The genes are TRBV9 and TRBJ1-1; maybe TRBD1 (6 bases). The CDR3 has 15 residues. Trimming removed 4 bases at V and 4 bases at J, with 17 bases between. Germline V gives CDR1 SGDLS, CDR2 YYNGEE. The CDR3 DNA reads as TGTGCCAGCAGCCCCCGGGGGGGGCCGGGCACTGAAGCTTTCTTT. It is translated as CASSPRGGPGTEAFF.

This clone was observed a single time. The chain is built from TRBV7-3 and TRBJ2-3; 11 nucleotides agree with TRBD2. This CDR3 has 18 amino acids. Germline V gene data show CDR1 as SGHTA and CDR2 as FQGTGA. V shed 5 bases and J 3 bases; nucleotides not matched to a gene: 13. The CDR3 DNA reads as TGTGCCAGCAGCCCCCCCGGGGGTAGCGGGGGGGCGACAGATACGCAGTATTTT. This encodes CASSPPGGSGGATDTQYF.

The chain employs TRBV9 and TRBJ2-5; 8 bases map to TRBD2. CDR1 is SGDLS, CDR2 YYNGEE, per germline. The CDR3 length is 17 residues. Trimming took 0 bases from V and 5 from J; bases not matched to a gene: 12. The CDR3: CASSVVGQAGAGETQYF. DNA for the CDR3: TGTGCCAGCAGCGTAGTCGGCCAAGCGGGGGCGGGGGAGACCCAGTACTTC.

This chain joins TRBV7-2 and TRBJ2-7, with a possible D match to TRBD1 (6 bases). Deletions cut 5 bases from V and 1 base from J, with 21 bases between. This CDR3 has 17 amino acids. The germline CDR1 and CDR2 sequences are SGHTA and FQGNSA. The CDR3 nucleotides read TGTGCCAGCAGCAAGATCCCAACAGGGCAGCCTTCCTACGAGCAGTACTTC. It is translated as CASSKIPTGQPSYEQYF.

The chain couples TRBV9 to TRBJ1-1; D ambiguous. This CDR3 is 18 amino acids long. Per the germline V gene, CDR1 is SGDLS and CDR2 is YYNGEE. Trimming cost V 0 bases and J 0 bases, with 18 bases left between them. As DNA, the CDR3 is TGTGCCAGCAGCGTAGGAGGAAACGCCATAAAGGTGAACACTGAAGCTTTCTTT. This encodes CASSVGGNAIKVNTEAFF. Using reference TRBV9 and TRBJ1-1 for the parts outside the CDR3, the full variable domain is DSGVTQTPKHLITATGQRVTLRCSPRSGDLSVYWYQQSLDQGLQFLIQYYNGEERAKGNILERFSAQQFPDLHSELNLSSLELGDSALYFCASSVGGNAIKVNTEAFFGQGTRLTVV.

The rearrangement joins TRBV6-6 to TRBJ2-2, with a tentative D call TRBD1 (5 bases). This CDR3 spans 14 amino acids. Germline V gene sequence: CDR1 MNHNY, CDR2 SVGAGI (reference sequence). Trimming shortened V by 6 bases and J by 4 bases, and 12 bases separated the two germline ends. In DNA form, the CDR3 reads TGTGCCAGCAGGCAGGCAGGGCGCACCGGGGAGCTGTTTTTT. It translates to CASRQAGRTGELFF.

This chain links TRBV5-4 with TRBJ2-2; TRBD1 matches 8 bases. V lost 2 bases and J lost 1; bases outside the gene matches: 1. This CDR3 contains 15 residues. Germline V gene data show CDR1 as SGHNT and CDR2 as YYREEE (reference sequence). CDR3 nucleotide sequence: TGTGCCAGCAGCTTACAGGGGGTGAACACCGGGGAGCTGTTTTTT. Its protein is CASSLQGVNTGELFF.

V is TRBV19 and J is TRBJ2-2; D may be TRBD1 (6 bases). The germline CDR1 and CDR2 sequences are LNHDA and SQIVND (reference sequence). The CDR3 loop spans 14 amino acids. V was pared by 7 bases and J by 6 bases, with 15 bases between. The CDR3 bases are TGTGCCAGTACCTTAATAACAGGGTCCGGGGAGCTGTTTTTT. Its protein is CASTLITGSGELFF. Combining the CDR3 with reference TRBV19 and TRBJ2-2 gives the whole variable domain DGGITQSPKYLFRKEGQNVTLSCEQNLNHDAMYWYRQDPGQGLRLIYYSQIVNDFQKGDIAEGYSVSREKKESFPLTVTSAQKNPTAFYLCASTLITGSGELFFGEGSRLTVL.

A word on this clone: At one end, the junction sequence differs from germline, possibly due to a read error. This chain connects TRBV18 to TRBJ1-4; 7 bases are shared with TRBD1. CDR3 length: 15 amino acids. CDR1 KGHSH and CDR2 LQKENI come from the germline V gene. CDR3 protein: CASSLDRATNEKLFF. The CDR3 DNA reads as TGTGCCAGCTCGCTCGACAGGGCAACAAATGAAAAACTGTTTTTT. The variable domain in full, completed from reference TRBV18 and TRBJ1-4, reads NAGVMQNPRHLVRRRGQEARLRCSPMKGHSHVYWYRQLPEEGLKFMVYLQKENIIDESGMPKERFSAEFPKEGPSILRIQQVVRGDSAAYFCASSLDRATNEKLFFGSGTQLSVL.

A note on this clone: Other DNA sequences within the sample encode an identical CDR3. The CDR3 DNA sequence: TGTGCCAGCAGTTACTCGACAGGGGGCGGCTACACCTTC. Its translation is CASSYSTGGGYTF. This sequence joins TRBV6-5 and TRBJ1-2, with 10 bases identical to TRBD1. Germline V lookup: CDR1 MNHEY, CDR2 SVGAGI. V gave up 0 bases and J gave up 8 bases; unmatched junction bases: 0. This CDR3 has 13 residues.

V and J are TRBV2 and TRBJ1-3; D is unresolved. V was trimmed by 10 bases and J by 3 bases, leaving 10 bases between them. The CDR3 contains 12 residues. CDR1 SNHLY and CDR2 FYNNEI come from the germline V gene. The CDR3 spells CAIVGSGNTIYF. The CDR3, as DNA: TGTGCCATTGTGGGGAGTGGAAACACCATATATTTT.